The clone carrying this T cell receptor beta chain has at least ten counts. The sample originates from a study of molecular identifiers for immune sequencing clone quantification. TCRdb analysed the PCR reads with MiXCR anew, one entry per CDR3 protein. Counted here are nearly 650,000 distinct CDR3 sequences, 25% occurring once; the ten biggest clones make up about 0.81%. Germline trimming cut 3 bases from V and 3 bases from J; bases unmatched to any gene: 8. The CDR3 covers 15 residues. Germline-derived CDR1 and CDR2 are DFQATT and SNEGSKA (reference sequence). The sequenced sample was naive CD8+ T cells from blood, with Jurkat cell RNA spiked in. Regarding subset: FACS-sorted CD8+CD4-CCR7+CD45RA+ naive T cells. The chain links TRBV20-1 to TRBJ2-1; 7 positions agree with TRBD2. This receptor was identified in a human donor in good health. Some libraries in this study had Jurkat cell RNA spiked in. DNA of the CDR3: TGCAGTGCTAGGCCTCTAGCGGCGAACTACAATGAGCAGTTCTTC. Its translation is CSARPLAANYNEQFF.